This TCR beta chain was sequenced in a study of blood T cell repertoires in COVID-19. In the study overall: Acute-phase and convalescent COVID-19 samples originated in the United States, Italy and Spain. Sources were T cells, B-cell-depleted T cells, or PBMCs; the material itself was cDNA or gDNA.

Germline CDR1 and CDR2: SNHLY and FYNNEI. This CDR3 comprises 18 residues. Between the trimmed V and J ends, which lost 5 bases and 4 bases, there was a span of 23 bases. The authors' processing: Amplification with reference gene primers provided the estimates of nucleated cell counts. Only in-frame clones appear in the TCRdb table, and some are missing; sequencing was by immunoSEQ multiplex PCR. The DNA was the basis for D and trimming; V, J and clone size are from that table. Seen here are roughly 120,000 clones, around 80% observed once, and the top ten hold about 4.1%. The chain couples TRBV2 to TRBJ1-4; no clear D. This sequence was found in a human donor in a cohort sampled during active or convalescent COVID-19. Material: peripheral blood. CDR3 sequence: CASSKGSRAGMLNEKLFF. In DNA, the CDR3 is TGTGCCAGCAGTAAGGGATCGCGGGCCGGGATGCTTAATGAAAAACTGTTTTTT.